These 20 T cell receptor beta chains share one sample of origin, sequenced in a study of T cells after yellow fever vaccination (dated by TCRdb to the late 2010s). Library method: 5' RACE. The instrument was an Illumina HiSeq 2500. TCRdb reworked the public reads: Q25 trimming with fastp, MiXCR clone assembly, productive beta chains retained. Every entry covers one CDR3 protein and lists the most common genes and DNA from its rows. Present in this sample are tens of thousands of distinct CDR3 sequences, roughly 7.7% of which were seen just once. Around 38% of the sample is taken by the ten largest. Explained via the paper, the treatment or condition label denotes: live attenuated yellow fever vaccine strain. The sample here was CD8+ T cells sorted from PBMCs, taken on the day of the yellow fever booster vaccination. Receptor source: a man younger than 40 who received the YFV17D yellow fever vaccine.

This clonotype turned up a few times. The V and J genes are TRBV18 and TRBJ2-7, with TRBD1 as a possible D gene (6 bases). The germline V gene has CDR1 KGHSH and CDR2 LQKENI. Trimming cost V 6 bases and J 5 bases, with 20 bases left between them. The CDR3 loop spans 15 amino acids. CDR3 DNA sequence: TGTGCCAGCTCCACGCCAGGGGTGTATACCCACGAGCAGTACTTC. This sequence encodes CASSTPGVYTHEQYF.

This clonotype was observed a few times. This CDR3 reads CASSLFSDGGEQFF. CDR3 DNA: TGTGCCAGCAGCTTATTTTCTGATGGTGGCGAGCAGTTCTTC. The V and J genes are TRBV7-8 and TRBJ2-1; D is unresolved. The CDR3 length is 14 residues. V dropped 2 bases and J dropped 10 bases, with 15 bases sitting between them. Germline CDR1 and CDR2: SGHVS and FQNEAQ.

This clonotype occurred a few times. The rearrangement uses TRBV4-3 and TRBJ2-2, with 8 bases matching TRBD2. Germline CDR1 LGHNA, CDR2 YSLEER. V shed 3 bases, J shed 0 bases, and the junction held 6 bases outside the gene matches. The CDR3 has 17 amino acids. The CDR3 sequence: CASSHPLAGPNTGELFF. The CDR3 bases are TGCGCCAGCAGCCACCCTTTAGCGGGACCGAACACCGGGGAGCTGTTTTTT.

This clonotype occurred many times. This chain links TRBV7-2 with TRBJ2-5, with D possibly being TRBD2 (5 bases). Germline CDR1 reads SGHTA; CDR2 reads FQGNSA. The CDR3 sequence is 11 residues long. V shed 3 bases and J shed 7 bases, with 6 bases lying between them. In DNA form, the CDR3 reads TGTGCCAGCAGCTTGGAGGTGACCCAGTACTTC. Translating gives CASSLEVTQYF.

This clonotype was counted at least ten times. CDR3 sequence reads: CASSSWTSRSSDTQYF. The CDR3 DNA follows: TGTGCCAGCAGCTCATGGACTAGCAGGTCGTCAGATACGCAGTATTTT. The chain recombines TRBV11-2 with TRBJ2-3, with 8 bases that match TRBD2. Germline V gives CDR1 SGHAT, CDR2 FQNNGV. J gave up 4 bases and V 4 bases, and 10 bases lay outside the gene matches. The CDR3 runs to 16 residues.

The chain joins TRBV19 to TRBJ2-2, with D unclear. Between the trimmed V and J ends, which lost 2 bases and 8 bases, there was a span of 18 bases. The CDR3 is 16 amino acids. CDR1 LNHDA and CDR2 SQIVND come from the germline V gene (reference sequence). This chain's CDR3 is CASSINGPSAVGELFF. As DNA, the CDR3 is TGTGCCAGTAGTATAAATGGCCCGTCTGCCGTGGGGGAGCTGTTTTTT.

This clonotype was recorded a few times. The J gene is TRBJ2-6, the V gene TRBV19; D gene ambiguous. From germline, CDR1 is LNHDA and CDR2 SQIVND (reference sequence). This CDR3 spans 18 amino acids. The V end lost 0 bases, the J end lost 4 bases, and 16 bases lay between the germline ends. The CDR3 region has the DNA TGTGCCAGTAGTATAGATTTCACCCTGGCTGCCGGGGCCAACGTCCTGACTTTC. Amino acid sequence: CASSIDFTLAAGANVLTF.

The V gene is TRBV7-9, the J gene TRBJ2-7, with 9 bases aligning to TRBD1. The CDR3 is 14 residues long. Germline CDR1 SEHNR, CDR2 FQNEAQ (reference sequence). After removal of 5 bases from V and 3 bases from J, the junction contained 5 bases not matched to a gene. CDR3: CASSPRDRVYEQYF. The CDR3 DNA sequence: TGTGCCAGCAGCCCCAGGGACAGGGTCTACGAGCAGTACTTC.

This clonotype was seen ten or more times. The rearrangement joins TRBV12-3 or TRBV12-4 to TRBJ2-5, with 8 bases that match TRBD1. The CDR3 is made up of 14 amino acids. J was trimmed by 5 bases and V by 5 bases; bases with no gene match: 7. The CDR3 here is CASSTGPGGETQYF. The CDR3 nucleotides are TGTGCCAGCAGTACTGGACCAGGGGGCGAGACCCAGTACTTC.

The V call is TRBV6-1, the J call TRBJ1-1; D is undetermined. V lost 6 bases, J lost 0 bases, and 17 bases lay in between. The germline CDR1 and CDR2 sequences are MNHNS and SASEGT. There are 16 residues in the CDR3. CDR3 DNA: TGTGCCAGCAGCCCCACATCAGCGGCCATGAACACTGAAGCTTTCTTT. The encoded protein is CASSPTSAAMNTEAFF.

Ten or more counts support this clonotype. V gene TRBV30 combines with J gene TRBJ2-3; possibly TRBD1 or TRBD2 for D (5 bases each). With 5 bases removed from V and 5 bases from J, the gap between germline ends came to 14 bases. CDR3 length: 13 residues. Germline CDR1 reads GTSNPN; CDR2 reads SVGIG (reference sequence). Here the CDR3 reads CAWAGTTRDTQYF. The CDR3 DNA sequence: TGTGCCTGGGCCGGGACCACTAGAGATACGCAGTATTTT.

Ten or more counts support this clonotype. The chain employs TRBV10-1 and TRBJ2-7; D gene ambiguous. This CDR3 spans 11 amino acids. V lost 10 bases and J lost 1, with 8 bases in between. Germline loops: CDR1 WNHNN, CDR2 SYGVQD (reference sequence). CDR3 nucleotides: TGCGCCAAACAGTTGTCCTACGAGCAGTACTTC. It specifies CAKQLSYEQYF.

This clonotype has only a few counts. The chain recombines TRBV29-1 with TRBJ2-7; D could derive from TRBD1 or TRBD2 (5 bases each). Germline V gives CDR1 SQVTM, CDR2 ANQGSEA. Trimming pared 0 bases from V and 1 base from J, leaving 10 bases between. This CDR3 region has 14 residues. CDR3 sequence (DNA): TGCAGCGTTGAAGACGGGACGGAATCCTACGAGCAGTACTTC. Translated, it gives CSVEDGTESYEQYF.

This clonotype was counted many times. This chain connects TRBV7-2 to TRBJ2-3, with TRBD2 matching 9 bases. Germline CDR1 is SGHTA and CDR2 is FQGNSA. J was trimmed by 6 bases and V by 0 bases; bases with no gene match: 7. The CDR3 spans 16 residues. The CDR3: CASSLALAGDGDTQYF. For the CDR3, the DNA is TGTGCCAGCAGCTTAGCATTAGCGGGAGACGGGGATACGCAGTATTTT.

This clonotype was counted a few times. The J gene is TRBJ2-1, the V gene TRBV29-1, with 9 bases lining up with TRBD2. This CDR3 comprises 15 residues. Germline V gives CDR1 SQVTM, CDR2 ANQGSEA. Trimming at V came to 4 bases and at J to 3 bases, leaving 7 bases not matched to a gene. CDR3 in amino acids: CSVVPSGIIYNEQFF. DNA of the CDR3: TGCAGCGTTGTCCCTAGCGGGATAATCTACAATGAGCAGTTCTTC.

This clonotype was recorded many times. The V gene is TRBV5-1, the J gene TRBJ2-3; D is uncertain. The CDR3 loop spans 12 amino acids. Trimming removed 1 base at V and 4 bases at J, with 4 bases between. Germline V gene sequence: CDR1 SGHRS, CDR2 YFSETQ. The CDR3 spells CASSLYSDTQYF. The CDR3 bases are TGCGCCAGCAGCTTGTACTCAGATACGCAGTATTTT.

This clonotype was seen more than once but under ten times. CDR3 loop: CSVAPDTF. The CDR3 bases are TGCAGCGTTGCCCCCGACACCTTC. This sequence joins TRBV29-1 and TRBJ1-2; D call uncertain. The germline V and J ends were trimmed by 4 bases and 12 bases, with 6 bases remaining between them. The CDR3 is made up of 8 amino acids. The V gene's germline CDR1 is SQVTM and CDR2 ANQGSEA.

The table lists this clonotype with a few counts. The rearrangement joins TRBV6-5 to TRBJ1-5; no reliable D call. CDR1 is MNHEY and CDR2 is SVGAGI in the germline V gene. CDR3 size: 14 residues. V was cut by 2 bases and J by 3 bases, with 8 bases left in between. The CDR3 DNA is TGTGCCAGCAGTTACCACGGAAACAATCAGCCCCAGCATTTT. Translating gives CASSYHGNNQPQHF.

In its sample, this clonotype was seen a few times. The V gene is TRBV27, the J gene TRBJ1-1, with D possibly matching TRBD1 (5 bases). This CDR3 contains 12 residues. V lost 6 bases to trimming and J lost 1 base, with 6 bases between them. Germline CDR1 MNHEY, CDR2 SMNVEV (reference sequence). Here the CDR3 reads CASRQGNTEAFF. For the CDR3, the DNA is TGTGCCAGCAGGCAGGGGAACACTGAAGCTTTCTTT.

This clonotype was seen at least ten times. The V and J genes are TRBV6-1 and TRBJ2-1; 7 bases fit TRBD2. This CDR3 region has 18 residues. With V trimmed by 6 bases and J by 5 bases, 19 bases remained unmatched. The germline CDR1 and CDR2 sequences are MNHNS and SASEGT. The CDR3, as DNA: TGTGCCAGCAGGAGCCTAGCGGTATCTTCCCGAACGGACAATGAGCAGTTCTTC. Its translation: CASRSLAVSSRTDNEQFF.